These 11 T cell receptor beta chains originate from one sample sequenced in a study of T cells after yellow fever vaccination. One entry per CDR3 protein, called by TCRdb with MiXCR from the 5' RACE reads. The sample yields some 300,000 distinct CDR3 sequences, 7.5% to 9% seen once. The sequencing here drew on CD4+ T cells sorted from PBMCs, taken 5 days after the yellow fever booster vaccination. Receptors were obtained from a man younger than 35 who received the YFV17D yellow fever vaccine.

The chain combines TRBV10-3 with TRBJ2-3; 9 bases match TRBD2. Trimming removed 4 bases from V and 2 bases from J; junction bases left unmatched: 4. The germline CDR1 and CDR2 sequences are ENHRY and SYGVKD. The CDR3 sequence is 15 residues long. This chain's CDR3 is CAISGSGGNTDTQYF. The CDR3, as DNA: TGTGCCATCAGTGGTAGCGGGGGTAACACAGATACGCAGTATTTT.

This chain links TRBV5-1 with TRBJ1-2; D gene unclear. CDR3 length: 15 amino acids. Germline CDR1 and CDR2: SGHRS and YFSETQ. Trimming left V 3 bases short and J 7 bases short, with 19 bases between. CDR3 residues: CASSSATSDGAGYTF. In nucleotides, the CDR3 is TGCGCCAGCAGCTCCGCCACTTCCGACGGCGCTGGCTACACCTTC.

The chain combines TRBV4-2 with TRBJ1-1; no firm D call. In germline, CDR1 is LGHNA, CDR2 YNFKEQ. V gave up 2 bases and J gave up 9 bases, with 13 bases separating them. The CDR3 totals 13 residues. CDR3 nucleotides: TGTGCCAGCAGCCAACAGGTACTCGAGAAAGCTTTCTTT. Protein: CASSQQVLEKAFF.

This clonotype was counted only a few times. Written as DNA, the CDR3 is TGTGCCACCAGCAGAGATCGCCAGAAGGGGGAAAAACTGTTTTTT. It encodes CATSRDRQKGEKLFF. The chain links TRBV15 to TRBJ1-4; possible D gene TRBD1, 5 bases. Germline CDR1 and CDR2: LNHNV and YYDKDF (reference sequence). CDR3 length: 15 amino acids. The V gene lost 0 bases and the J gene lost 8 bases, with 13 bases spanning the gap.

The rearrangement joins TRBV5-4 to TRBJ1-1, with D possibly matching TRBD1 (6 bases). The CDR3 is 12 amino acids. Per germline, CDR1 SGHNT and CDR2 YYREEE (reference sequence). Trimming stripped 10 bases from V and 1 base from J, with 11 bases between. CDR3 loop: CAGGGANTEAFF. DNA of the CDR3: TGTGCCGGGGGGGGCGCGAACACTGAAGCTTTCTTT.

This clonotype was counted many times. The chain combines TRBV20-1 with TRBJ2-2, with 9 bases identical to TRBD1. The CDR3 is 17 residues long. V lost 0 bases to trimming and J lost 5 bases; unmatched junction nucleotides: 10. Looked up from germline, CDR1 is DFQATT and CDR2 is SNEGSKA (reference sequence). The CDR3 protein is CSARDRSGTGMTGELFF. Here the CDR3 DNA reads TGCAGTGCTAGAGATCGGTCTGGGACAGGGATGACCGGGGAGCTGTTTTTT.

As concerns this clonotype: This CDR3 fails to terminate in the conserved phenylalanine or tryptophan, so it likely reflects a read error. V gene TRBV15 combines with J gene TRBJ1-3; D remains ambiguous. Germline values: CDR1 LNHNV, CDR2 YYDKDF (reference sequence). The CDR3 is 16 residues long. Trimming removed 5 bases from V and 12 bases from J, with 26 bases in between. The CDR3: CATSAEPPGPVWDIYY. The CDR3 bases are TGTGCCACCAGCGCTGAGCCCCCCGGACCCGTGTGGGACATATATTAT.

In its sample, this clonotype was seen a few times. The chain couples TRBV12-3 or TRBV12-4 to TRBJ1-4; 7 nucleotides line up with TRBD1. This CDR3 has 14 amino acids. The trim removed 6 bases at V and 8 bases at J, leaving 9 bases unmatched. This chain's CDR3 is CASRRSYRGEKLFF. The CDR3 DNA sequence: TGTGCCAGCAGGCGATCCTACAGGGGCGAAAAACTGTTTTTT.

In this sample, this clonotype turned up many times. The chain carries TRBV10-3 and TRBJ2-3; D possibly corresponds to TRBD1 (5 bases). In germline, CDR1 is ENHRY, CDR2 SYGVKD. The CDR3 consists of 15 residues. Trimming took off 4 bases at V and 1 base at J, with 12 bases between the two ends. As DNA, the CDR3 is TGTGCCATCAGTGTCCAGGGTAGAGGCACAGATACGCAGTATTTT. Amino acids: CAISVQGRGTDTQYF.

This clonotype appeared a few times. This chain links TRBV5-5 with TRBJ2-7; D possibly corresponds to TRBD1 (6 bases). This CDR3 contains 14 residues. Between the trimmed V and J ends, which lost 2 bases and 3 bases, there was a span of 12 bases. Germline values: CDR1 SGHKS, CDR2 YYEKEE (reference sequence). Written as DNA, the CDR3 is TGTGCCAGCAGCTTAGAAGGGGGATACTACGAGCAGTACTTC. Translating gives CASSLEGGYYEQYF.

This clonotype was counted a few times. The chain uses TRBV20-1 and TRBJ2-5; D gene ambiguous. Trimming cost V 0 bases and J 9 bases, with 8 bases left between them. The length of the CDR3 is 11 residues. The germline CDR1 and CDR2 sequences are DFQATT and SNEGSKA (reference sequence). The CDR3 region is CSARDGPAQYF. DNA of the CDR3: TGCAGTGCTAGAGATGGCCCGGCCCAGTACTTC.